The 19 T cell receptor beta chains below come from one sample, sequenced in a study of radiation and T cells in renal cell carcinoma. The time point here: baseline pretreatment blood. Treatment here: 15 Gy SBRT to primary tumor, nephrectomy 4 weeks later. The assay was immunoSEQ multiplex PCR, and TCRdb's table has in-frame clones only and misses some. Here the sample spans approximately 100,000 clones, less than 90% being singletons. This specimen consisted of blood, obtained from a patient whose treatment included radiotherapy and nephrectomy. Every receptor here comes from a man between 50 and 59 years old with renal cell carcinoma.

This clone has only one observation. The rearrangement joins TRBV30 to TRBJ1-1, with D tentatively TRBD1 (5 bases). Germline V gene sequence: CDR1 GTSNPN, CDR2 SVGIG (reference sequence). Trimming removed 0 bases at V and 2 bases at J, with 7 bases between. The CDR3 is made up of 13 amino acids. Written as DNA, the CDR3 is TGTGCCTGGAGTGTGAGGGGTAACACTGAAGCTTTCTTT. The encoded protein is CAWSVRGNTEAFF.

The CDR3 coding sequence is TGTGCCAGCAGCACCCGGAGGGGGCCCCCAGGGGTCGGGGAGCTGTTTTTT. This translates into CASSTRRGPPGVGELFF. J is TRBJ2-2 and V is TRBV7-3; TRBD1 is a possible D gene (7 bases). This CDR3 region has 17 residues. CDR1 is SGHTA and CDR2 is FQGTGA in the germline V gene. V lost 5 bases and J 7 bases, leaving 23 bases between the germline ends.

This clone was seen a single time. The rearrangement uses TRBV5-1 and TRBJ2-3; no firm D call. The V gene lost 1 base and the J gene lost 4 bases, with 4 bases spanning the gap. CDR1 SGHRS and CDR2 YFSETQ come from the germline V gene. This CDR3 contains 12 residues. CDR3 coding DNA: TGCGCCAGCAGCTTGCTGGCAGATACGCAGTATTTT. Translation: CASSLLADTQYF.

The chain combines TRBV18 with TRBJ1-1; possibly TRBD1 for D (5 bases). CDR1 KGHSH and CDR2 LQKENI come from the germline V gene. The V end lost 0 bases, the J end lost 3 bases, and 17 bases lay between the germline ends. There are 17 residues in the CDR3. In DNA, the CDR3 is TGTGCCAGCTCACCACCGGGACCGATAGATGGGGACACTGAAGCTTTCTTT. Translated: CASSPPGPIDGDTEAFF.

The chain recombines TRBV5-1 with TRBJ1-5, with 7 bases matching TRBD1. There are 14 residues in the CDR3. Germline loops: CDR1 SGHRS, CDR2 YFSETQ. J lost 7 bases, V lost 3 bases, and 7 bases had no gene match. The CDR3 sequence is CASSSGQGDQPQHF. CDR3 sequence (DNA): TGCGCCAGCAGCTCGGGCCAGGGGGACCAGCCCCAGCATTTT.

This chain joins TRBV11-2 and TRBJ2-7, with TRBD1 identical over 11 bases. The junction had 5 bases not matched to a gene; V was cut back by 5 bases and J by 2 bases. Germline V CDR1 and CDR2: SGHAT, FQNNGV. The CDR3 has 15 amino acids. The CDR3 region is CASSAGTGGAYEQYF. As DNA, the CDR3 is TGTGCCAGCAGCGCAGGGACAGGGGGGGCCTACGAGCAGTACTTC.

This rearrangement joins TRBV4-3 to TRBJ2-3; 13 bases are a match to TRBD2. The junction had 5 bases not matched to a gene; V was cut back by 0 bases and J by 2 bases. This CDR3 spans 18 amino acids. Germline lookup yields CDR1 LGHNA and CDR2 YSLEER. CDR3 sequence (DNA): TGCGCCAGCAGCCAAGATAGGGGGACTAGCGGGGACACAGATACGCAGTATTTT. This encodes CASSQDRGTSGDTDTQYF.

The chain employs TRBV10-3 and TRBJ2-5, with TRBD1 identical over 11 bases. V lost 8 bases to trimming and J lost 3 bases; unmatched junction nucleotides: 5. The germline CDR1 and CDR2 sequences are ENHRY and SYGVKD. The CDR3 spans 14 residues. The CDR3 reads CAIRTGGAEETQYF. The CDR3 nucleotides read TGTGCCATCCGGACAGGGGGCGCGGAAGAGACCCAGTACTTC.

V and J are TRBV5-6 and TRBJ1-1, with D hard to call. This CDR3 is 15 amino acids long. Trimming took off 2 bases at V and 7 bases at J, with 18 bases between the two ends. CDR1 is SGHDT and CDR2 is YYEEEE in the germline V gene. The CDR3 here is CASSLLTLSGNEAFF. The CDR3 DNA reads TGTGCCAGCAGCTTACTAACTTTATCGGGGAATGAAGCTTTCTTT.

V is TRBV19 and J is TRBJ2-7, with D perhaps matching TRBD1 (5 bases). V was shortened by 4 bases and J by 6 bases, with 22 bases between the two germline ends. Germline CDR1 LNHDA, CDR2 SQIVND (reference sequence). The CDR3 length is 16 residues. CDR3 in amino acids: CASSRRGAVTIIEQYF. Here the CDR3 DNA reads TGTGCCAGTAGTAGACGTGGGGCGGTCACAATTATCGAGCAGTACTTC.

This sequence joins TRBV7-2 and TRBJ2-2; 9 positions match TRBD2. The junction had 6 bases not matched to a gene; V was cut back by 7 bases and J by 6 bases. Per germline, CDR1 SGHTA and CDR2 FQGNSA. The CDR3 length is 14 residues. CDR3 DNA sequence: TGTGCCAGCAAGGGGACTAGCAATGCCGGGGAGCTGTTTTTT. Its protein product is CASKGTSNAGELFF.

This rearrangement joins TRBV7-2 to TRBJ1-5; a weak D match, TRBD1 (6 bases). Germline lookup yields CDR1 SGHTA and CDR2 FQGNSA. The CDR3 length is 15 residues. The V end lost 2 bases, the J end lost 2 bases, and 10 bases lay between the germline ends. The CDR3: CASSLQGMGNQPQHF. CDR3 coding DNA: TGTGCCAGCAGCTTACAGGGGATGGGCAATCAGCCCCAGCATTTT.

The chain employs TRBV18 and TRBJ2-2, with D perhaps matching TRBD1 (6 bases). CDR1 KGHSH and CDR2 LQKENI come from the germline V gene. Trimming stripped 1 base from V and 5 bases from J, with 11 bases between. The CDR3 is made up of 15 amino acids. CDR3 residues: CASSPQGVETGELFF. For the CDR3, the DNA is TGTGCCAGCTCACCACAGGGGGTGGAGACCGGGGAGCTGTTTTTT.

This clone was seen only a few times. The CDR3 DNA follows: TGTGCCAGCAGGACTAGCGGGAGTTGGTACGAGCAGTACTTC. This codes for CASRTSGSWYEQYF. The J gene is TRBJ2-7, the V gene TRBV2, with TRBD2 identical over 12 bases. The CDR3 runs to 14 residues. V gave up 6 bases and J gave up 4 bases; unmatched junction bases: 4. CDR1 and CDR2 from the germline V gene are SNHLY and FYNNEI.

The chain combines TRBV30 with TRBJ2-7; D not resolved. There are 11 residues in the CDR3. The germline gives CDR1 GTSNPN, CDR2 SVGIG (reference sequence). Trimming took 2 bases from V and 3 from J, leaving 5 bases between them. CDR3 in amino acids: CAWSNSYEQYF. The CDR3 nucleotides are TGTGCCTGGAGTAACAGCTACGAGCAGTACTTC.

CDR3 loop: CASRGEETQYF. CDR3 nucleotide sequence: TGCGCCAGCAGGGGGGAAGAGACCCAGTACTTC. The chain recombines TRBV5-1 with TRBJ2-5, with D possibly being TRBD1 or TRBD2 (5 bases each). This CDR3 has 11 residues. Trimming took 5 bases from V and 3 from J, leaving 5 bases between them. Germline lookup yields CDR1 SGHRS and CDR2 YFSETQ.

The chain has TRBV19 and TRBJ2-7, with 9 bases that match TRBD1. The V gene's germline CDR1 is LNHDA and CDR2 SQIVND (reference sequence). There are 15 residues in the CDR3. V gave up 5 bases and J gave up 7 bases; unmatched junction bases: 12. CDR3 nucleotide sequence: TGTGCCAGTAGTCCGGGGACAGGGCGCACATGGGAGCAGTACTTC. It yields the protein CASSPGTGRTWEQYF.

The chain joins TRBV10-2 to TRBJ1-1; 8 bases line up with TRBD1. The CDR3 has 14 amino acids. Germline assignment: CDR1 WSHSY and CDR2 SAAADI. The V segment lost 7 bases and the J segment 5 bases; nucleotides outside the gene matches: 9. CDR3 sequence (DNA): TGCGCCAGCACCCTAGGACAGGGCCATACTGAAGCTTTCTTT. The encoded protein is CASTLGQGHTEAFF.

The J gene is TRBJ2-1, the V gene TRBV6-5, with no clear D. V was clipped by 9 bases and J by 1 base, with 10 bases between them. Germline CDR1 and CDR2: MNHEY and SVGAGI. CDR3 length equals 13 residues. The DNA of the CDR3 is TGTGCCAGTCAATACGATTCCTACAATGAGCAGTTCTTC. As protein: CASQYDSYNEQFF.